This TCR beta chain was profiled in a study of T cells in Graves' hyperthyroidism and ophthalmopathy. Stability of Graves' hyperthyroidism was defined as absent ophthalmopathy progression within 18 months. Hyperthyroidism had been newly diagnosed in patients aged 18 to 65, and its duration was under 2 months. PBMCs came from more than 9.5 ml fresh peripheral blood. This clonotype was seen ten or more times. Germline CDR1 MDHEN, CDR2 SYDVKM. V dropped 10 bases and J dropped 3 bases, with 6 bases sitting between them. The CDR3 is 10 residues long. What was amplified from RNA transcripts were TCR beta CDR3 regions. The HTBI primer set drove a first-round RT-PCR of the TCR CDR3. TCRdb itself ran the multiplex PCR reads through MiXCR, one entry per CDR3 protein. This sample carries approximately 700,000 distinct CDR3 sequences, less than 20% of them seen once, and the ten largest clones take 8.4%.

Sequenced sample: blood. The source is a man aged 18 to 29 with Graves' hyperthyroidism. The gene calls are TRBV28 and TRBJ1-1; no reliable D call. Here the CDR3 reads CATRDTEAFF. Here the CDR3 DNA reads TGTGCCACCCGGGACACTGAAGCTTTCTTT.